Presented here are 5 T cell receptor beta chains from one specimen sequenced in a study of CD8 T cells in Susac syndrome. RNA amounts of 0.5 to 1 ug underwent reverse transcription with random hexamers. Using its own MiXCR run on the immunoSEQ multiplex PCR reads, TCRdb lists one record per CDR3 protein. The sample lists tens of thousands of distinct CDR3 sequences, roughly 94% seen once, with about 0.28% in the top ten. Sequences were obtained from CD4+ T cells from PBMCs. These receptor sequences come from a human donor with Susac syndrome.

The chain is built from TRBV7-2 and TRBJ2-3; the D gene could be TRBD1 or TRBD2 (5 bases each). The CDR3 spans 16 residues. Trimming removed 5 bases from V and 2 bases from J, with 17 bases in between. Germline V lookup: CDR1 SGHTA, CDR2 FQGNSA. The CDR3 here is CASSHRDARITDTQYF. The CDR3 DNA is TGTGCCAGCAGCCACCGGGACGCACGAATCACAGATACGCAGTATTTT. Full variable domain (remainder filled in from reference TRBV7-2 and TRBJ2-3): GAGVSQSPSNKVTEKGKDVELRCDPISGHTALYWYRQSLGQGLEFLIYFQGNSAPDKSGLPSDRFSAERTGGSVSTLTIQRTQQEDSAVYLCASSHRDARITDTQYFGPGTRLTVL.

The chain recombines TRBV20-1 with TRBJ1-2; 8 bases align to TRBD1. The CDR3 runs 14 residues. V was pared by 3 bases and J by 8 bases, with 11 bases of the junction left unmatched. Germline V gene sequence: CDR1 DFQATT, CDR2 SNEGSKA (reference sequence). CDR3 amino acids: CSASMSTGGKGYTF. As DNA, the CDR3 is TGCAGTGCTAGCATGAGTACAGGGGGAAAGGGCTACACCTTC.

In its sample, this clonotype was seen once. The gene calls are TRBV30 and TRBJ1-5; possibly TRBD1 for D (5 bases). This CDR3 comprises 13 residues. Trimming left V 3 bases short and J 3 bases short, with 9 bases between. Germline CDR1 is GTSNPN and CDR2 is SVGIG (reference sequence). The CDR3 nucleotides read TGTGCCTGGAGCTCGGGACCCAATCAGCCCCAGCATTTT. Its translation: CAWSSGPNQPQHF.

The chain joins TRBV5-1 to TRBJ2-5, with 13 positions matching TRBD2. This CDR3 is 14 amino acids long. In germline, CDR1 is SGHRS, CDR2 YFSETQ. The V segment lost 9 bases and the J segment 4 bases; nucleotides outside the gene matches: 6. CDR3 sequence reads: CATTSGGAGETQYF. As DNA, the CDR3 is TGCGCCACAACTAGCGGGGGGGCCGGAGAGACCCAGTACTTC.

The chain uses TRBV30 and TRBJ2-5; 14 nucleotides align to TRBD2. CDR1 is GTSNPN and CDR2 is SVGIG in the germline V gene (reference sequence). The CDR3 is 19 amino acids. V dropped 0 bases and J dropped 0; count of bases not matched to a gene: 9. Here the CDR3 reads CAWSVRLAGGPTYQETQYF. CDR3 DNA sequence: TGTGCCTGGAGTGTTAGACTAGCGGGGGGGCCGACTTACCAAGAGACCCAGTACTTC.